Below, 5 T cell receptor beta chains from the same sample are listed, as sequenced in a study of liver allograft versus peripheral blood T cells. Study-level background: Comparative analysis was performed on T cell receptor repertoires from transplanted livers and from recipients' peripheral blood.

TCRdb itself ran the reads through MiXCR, one entry per CDR3 protein. The profile covers over 10,000 distinct CDR3 sequences, with about 19% appearing a single time and under 15% taken by the ten largest. These receptor sequences come from a human patient who had a liver transplant. Some T cells may trace back to the graft donor.

This clonotype was counted many times. The chain joins TRBV28 to TRBJ1-2; TRBD1 aligns across 10 bases. The CDR3 consists of 17 residues. Germline trimming cut 8 bases from V and 0 bases from J; bases unmatched to any gene: 12. Germline V CDR1 and CDR2: MDHEN, SYDVKM. The CDR3 nucleotides read TGTGCCAGCGGCAGACTTGGGACAGGGGAAGCTAACTATGGCTACACCTTC. This gives the protein CASGRLGTGEANYGYTF.

DNA for the CDR3: TGCGCCAGCAGCTCCCGAACGACTAGCGGCCAAGAGACCCAGTACTTC. It translates to CASSSRTTSGQETQYF. The genes are TRBV5-1 and TRBJ2-5; TRBD2 aligns across 9 bases. The CDR3 totals 16 residues. Unmatched junction bases numbered 7, after V lost 3 bases and J lost 1 base. Looked up from germline, CDR1 is SGHRS and CDR2 is YFSETQ.

J is TRBJ1-1 and V is TRBV7-3, with a possible D match to TRBD1 (6 bases). The germline V gene encodes CDR1 SGHTA and CDR2 FQGTGA. V lost 6 bases and J 4 bases, leaving 12 bases between the germline ends. The CDR3 spans 13 residues. CDR3: CASSLQGRTEAFF. For the CDR3, the DNA is TGTGCCAGCAGTCTACAGGGTCGCACTGAAGCTTTCTTT.

This chain uses TRBV5-4 with TRBJ2-5; D may be TRBD1 or TRBD2 (5 bases each). Germline V gene sequence: CDR1 SGHNT, CDR2 YYREEE (reference sequence). Trimming left V 3 bases short and J 2 bases short, with 11 bases between. This CDR3 region has 14 residues. The DNA of the CDR3 is TGTGCCAGCAGCTCGCCGGGGCTACAAGAGACCCAGTACTTC. Its translation: CASSSPGLQETQYF.

A few counts support this clonotype. The V gene is TRBV12-3 or TRBV12-4, the J gene TRBJ1-1; no reliable D call. With 2 bases removed from V and 0 bases from J, the gap between germline ends came to 13 bases. The CDR3 covers 16 residues. Here the CDR3 DNA reads TGTGCCAGCAGTTTATTGAGACATCTAGTGAACACTGAAGCTTTCTTT. Protein product: CASSLLRHLVNTEAFF.